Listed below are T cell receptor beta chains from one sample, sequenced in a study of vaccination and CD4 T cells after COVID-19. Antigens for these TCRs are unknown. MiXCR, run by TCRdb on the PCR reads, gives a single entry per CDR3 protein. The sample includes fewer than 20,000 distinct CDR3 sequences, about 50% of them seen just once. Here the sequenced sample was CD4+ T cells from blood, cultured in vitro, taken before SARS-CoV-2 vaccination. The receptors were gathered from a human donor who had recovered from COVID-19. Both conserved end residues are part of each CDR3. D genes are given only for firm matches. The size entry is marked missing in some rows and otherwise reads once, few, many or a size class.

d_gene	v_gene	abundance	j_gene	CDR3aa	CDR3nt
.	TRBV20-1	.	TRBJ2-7	CSARPPGLRSSYEQYF	TGCAGTGCTAGACCCCCCGGACTGAGGAGCTCCTACGAGCAGTACTTC
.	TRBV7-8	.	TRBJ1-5	CASSSMGTPGGQPQHF	TGTGCCAGCAGCTCCATGGGCACCCCCGGGGGTCAGCCCCAGCATTTT
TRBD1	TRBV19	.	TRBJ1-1	CASTGGTANTEAFF	TGTGCCAGTACAGGGGGTACAGCGAACACTGAAGCTTTCTTT
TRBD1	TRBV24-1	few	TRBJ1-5	CATSPQGPPNQPQHF	TGTGCCACCAGTCCACAGGGGCCTCCCAATCAGCCCCAGCATTTT
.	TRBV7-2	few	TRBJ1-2	CASSLYRKGVYGYTF	TGTGCCAGCAGCTTATACAGGAAGGGCGTCTATGGCTACACCTTC
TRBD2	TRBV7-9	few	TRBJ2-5	CASSLLAGIQETQYF	TGTGCCAGCAGCTTACTAGCGGGGATCCAAGAGACCCAGTACTTC
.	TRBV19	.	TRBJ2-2	CASSLMHTGELFF	TGTGCCAGTAGTCTAATGCACACCGGGGAGCTGTTTTTT
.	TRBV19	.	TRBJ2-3	CASSRTGGTDTQYF	TGTGCCAGTAGTCGAACGGGGGGCACAGATACGCAGTATTTT
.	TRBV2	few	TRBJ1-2	CASSVQYGYTF	TGTGCCAGCAGTGTCCAATATGGCTACACCTTC
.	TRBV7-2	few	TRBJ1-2	CASSSGNVGSYYGYTF	TGTGCCAGCAGCTCAGGCAATGTCGGGTCTTACTATGGCTACACCTTC